Listed here are 31 T cell receptor beta chains from one sample, sequenced in a study of blood T cell repertoires in COVID-19. Sequencing used immunoSEQ multiplex PCR; TCRdb keeps in-frame clones, though not all of them. The table has 300,000 to 400,000 clones, around nine tenths seen once; the top ten hold roughly 3.9%. The sequenced sample consisted of PBMCs or T cells enriched from blood (not recorded which). The receptors shown here come from a young woman who had been exposed to COVID-19.

The J gene is TRBJ2-7, the V gene TRBV5-1; 7 bases align to TRBD1. V was clipped by 4 bases and J by 3 bases; unmatched bases: 4. Per germline, CDR1 SGHRS and CDR2 YFSETQ. There are 13 residues in the CDR3. CDR3 residues: CASSAQGDYEQYF. For the CDR3, the DNA is TGCGCCAGCAGCGCGCAGGGGGACTACGAGCAGTACTTC.

The chain uses TRBV3-1 (or the pseudogene TRBV3-2) and TRBJ2-4; TRBD2 might be the D (6 bases). From germline, CDR1 is LGHDT and CDR2 YNNKEL (reference sequence). The germline V and J ends were trimmed by 3 bases and 7 bases, with 7 bases remaining between them. The CDR3 length is 12 residues. CDR3 in amino acids: CASSQSGNIQYF. The CDR3, as DNA: TGTGCCAGCAGCCAGAGCGGGAACATTCAGTACTTC.

The chain couples TRBV6-6 to TRBJ1-5; possible D gene TRBD1, 5 bases. This CDR3 contains 14 residues. V was shortened by 3 bases and J by 4 bases, with 10 bases between the two germline ends. From germline, CDR1 is MNHNY and CDR2 SVGAGI (reference sequence). CDR3 region: CASSYQGFNQPQHF. The CDR3 nucleotides are TGTGCCAGCAGTTATCAGGGATTTAATCAGCCCCAGCATTTT.

The rearrangement links TRBV7-3 to TRBJ1-2; maybe TRBD1 (5 bases). V lost 2 bases, J lost 2 bases, and 12 bases lay in between. The CDR3 extends over 15 amino acids. The germline CDR1 and CDR2 sequences are SGHTA and FQGTGA. The CDR3 loop reads CASSLHPDTNYGYTF. Here the CDR3 DNA reads TGTGCCAGCAGCTTACACCCGGACACCAACTATGGCTACACCTTC.

J is TRBJ1-2 and V is TRBV5-1; D is unresolved. Trimming pared 3 bases from V and 4 bases from J, leaving 16 bases between. The CDR3 is 15 residues long. CDR1 is SGHRS, CDR2 YFSETQ, per germline. This CDR3 is CASSYTFPRGYGYTF. The CDR3 coding sequence is TGCGCCAGCAGCTATACCTTTCCCCGCGGCTATGGCTACACCTTC. Drawing the rest from reference TRBV5-1 and TRBJ1-2, the complete variable domain is KAGVTQTPRYLIKTRGQQVTLSCSPISGHRSVSWYQQTPGQGLQFLFEYFSETQRNKGNFPGRFSGRQFSNSRSEMNVSTLELGDSALYLCASSYTFPRGYGYTFGSGTRLTVV.

The chain links TRBV21-1 to TRBJ1-1; no DNA check was done on the table's D call, TRBD1. TRBV21-1 is termed a pseudogene. This CDR3 region has 15 residues. CDR3: CARTGTVALNTEAFF. The CDR3 DNA reads TGTGCCCGCACTGGGACAGTCGCCCTGAACACTGAAGCTTTCTTT.

A remark on this clone: The identical CDR3 is also encoded by other nucleotide sequences in the sample. The chain has TRBV19 and TRBJ1-2, with D hard to call. V was trimmed by 1 base and J by 2 bases, leaving 5 bases between them. CDR3 length: 13 residues. Germline V gene data show CDR1 as LNHDA and CDR2 as SQIVND (reference sequence). CDR3 sequence reads: CASSIAGNYGYTF. The CDR3 region has the DNA TGTGCCAGTAGTATAGCGGGGAACTATGGCTACACCTTC.

CDR3: CSVEEWGLAGGRADTQYF. Written as DNA, the CDR3 is TGCAGCGTTGAAGAGTGGGGACTAGCGGGGGGCCGGGCAGATACGCAGTATTTT. The rearrangement uses TRBV29-1 and TRBJ2-3; TRBD2 agrees at 15 bases. The J segment lost 4 bases and the V segment lost 0 bases, leaving 8 bases of the junction unmatched. Per the germline V gene, CDR1 is SQVTM and CDR2 is ANQGSEA. This CDR3 has 18 residues.

This clone was counted a single time. A junction end diverges from the germline sequence, so it may reflect a read error. J is TRBJ1-5 and V is TRBV6-5; maybe TRBD1 (6 bases). The CDR3 has 14 residues. The germline V gene encodes CDR1 MNHEY and CDR2 SVGAGI. The CDR3 region is CASSDSGTRWPQHF. CDR3 coding DNA: TGTGCCAGCAGTGACTCGGGGACAAGGTGGCCCCAGCATTTT.

J is TRBJ2-3 and V is TRBV4-3; 13 nucleotides line up with TRBD2. CDR1 is LGHNA, CDR2 YSLEER, per germline. Losses at the gene ends were 4 bases for V and 5 bases for J; bases not matched to a gene: 3. The CDR3 has 15 amino acids. The DNA of the CDR3 is TGCGCCAGCAGCCCTCGACTAGCGGGGGGAGATACGCAGTATTTT. It codes for CASSPRLAGGDTQYF.

V and J are TRBV29-1 and TRBJ2-3; D uncertain. V lost 5 bases and J 6 bases, leaving 15 bases between the germline ends. From germline, CDR1 is SQVTM and CDR2 ANQGSEA. The CDR3 consists of 13 residues. In DNA, the CDR3 is TGCAGCGTTTCGTCATATGGAGTGGATACGCAGTATTTT. This sequence encodes CSVSSYGVDTQYF.

The rearrangement joins TRBV5-6 to TRBJ1-3; TRBD1 matches 9 bases. Germline V gene data show CDR1 as SGHDT and CDR2 as YYEEEE. The CDR3 has 15 amino acids. The V and J ends lost 1 base and 4 bases, in that order; junction bases with no gene match: 3. The DNA for the CDR3 is TGTGCCAGCAGCTTGACGGGACAGGGAGGAAACACCATATATTTT. Translating gives CASSLTGQGGNTIYF.

The gene calls are TRBV9 and TRBJ2-7; possibly TRBD1 for D (5 bases). The CDR3 has 17 amino acids. The V end was cut by 0 bases, the J end by 0 bases, with 16 bases between. Per germline, CDR1 SGDLS and CDR2 YYNGEE. CDR3 sequence: CASSVGAGWTSSYEQYF. The CDR3 DNA is TGTGCCAGCAGCGTAGGAGCAGGGTGGACCAGCTCCTACGAGCAGTACTTC.

V is TRBV18 and J is TRBJ2-3, with 7 positions matching TRBD1. Germline CDR1 and CDR2: KGHSH and LQKENI. This CDR3 is built from 18 residues. The V segment lost 2 bases and the J segment 2 bases; nucleotides outside the gene matches: 13. As DNA, the CDR3 is TGTGCCAGCTCACCAAGGGGACAGATCCGGCCATACACAGATACGCAGTATTTT. It specifies CASSPRGQIRPYTDTQYF. Filled out from reference TRBV18 and TRBJ2-3, the complete variable domain reads NAGVMQNPRHLVRRRGQEARLRCSPMKGHSHVYWYRQLPEEGLKFMVYLQKENIIDESGMPKERFSAEFPKEGPSILRIQQVVRGDSAAYFCASSPRGQIRPYTDTQYFGPGTRLTVL.

The chain combines TRBV11-1 with TRBJ1-4; TRBD1 matches at 7 bases. This CDR3 contains 14 residues. V trimming: 1 base; J trimming: 8 bases; junction bases outside the gene matches: 4. Germline CDR1 reads SGHAT; CDR2 reads FQDESV (reference sequence). The CDR3 DNA reads as TGTGCCAGCAGCTTAGACAGGGGAAGCGAAAAACTGTTTTTT. Translated, it gives CASSLDRGSEKLFF.

The gene calls are TRBV5-4 and TRBJ2-1; 12 nucleotides align to TRBD2. V trimming: 2 bases; J trimming: 4 bases; junction bases outside the gene matches: 4. The CDR3 length is 16 residues. Germline loops: CDR1 SGHNT, CDR2 YYREEE (reference sequence). CDR3 amino acids: CASSFPSGGDYNEQFF. The CDR3 region has the DNA TGTGCCAGCAGCTTCCCTAGCGGGGGGGATTACAATGAGCAGTTCTTC.

The chain combines TRBV11-2 with TRBJ1-1; maybe TRBD1 (5 bases). V lost 8 bases to trimming and J lost 8 bases, with 15 bases between them. Per germline, CDR1 SGHAT and CDR2 FQNNGV. This CDR3 has 12 amino acids. CDR3 sequence reads: CASVGGDGEAFF. CDR3 sequence (DNA): TGTGCCAGCGTCGGGGGAGACGGAGAAGCTTTCTTT.

The V gene is TRBV27, the J gene TRBJ2-3; a weak D match, TRBD2 (5 bases). V was pared by 5 bases and J by 4 bases, with 13 bases between. Germline lookup yields CDR1 MNHEY and CDR2 SMNVEV (reference sequence). CDR3 size: 14 residues. The CDR3 bases are TGTGCCAGCAGTCATGGACTCTTGCCAGATACGCAGTATTTT. Residues: CASSHGLLPDTQYF.

The chain recombines TRBV19 with TRBJ1-2; weak D call: TRBD1 (6 bases). V lost 0 bases and J 7 bases, leaving 15 bases between the germline ends. The CDR3 has 15 amino acids. From germline, CDR1 is LNHDA and CDR2 SQIVND (reference sequence). CDR3 nucleotides: TGTGCCAGTAGTATAGACGGCAGGGGCTTGTCTGGCTACACCTTC. Its translation: CASSIDGRGLSGYTF.

The V call is TRBV5-1, the J call TRBJ1-2; TRBD1 might be the D (5 bases). Trimming took 0 bases from V and 6 from J, leaving 9 bases between them. Germline assignment: CDR1 SGHRS and CDR2 YFSETQ. CDR3 length: 13 amino acids. Here the CDR3 DNA reads TGCGCCAGCAGCTTGGCCAAGGGGCATGGCTACACCTTC. Translating it yields CASSLAKGHGYTF. Full variable domain (outside the CDR3, taken from reference TRBV5-1 and TRBJ1-2): KAGVTQTPRYLIKTRGQQVTLSCSPISGHRSVSWYQQTPGQGLQFLFEYFSETQRNKGNFPGRFSGRQFSNSRSEMNVSTLELGDSALYLCASSLAKGHGYTFGSGTRLTVV.

V gene TRBV10-3 combines with J gene TRBJ1-3; D call uncertain. The germline V gene has CDR1 ENHRY and CDR2 SYGVKD. Trimming removed 4 bases from V and 4 bases from J, with 14 bases in between. The CDR3 covers 15 residues. This CDR3 reads CAISAGPRGGNTIYF. The CDR3 coding sequence is TGTGCCATCAGTGCCGGCCCCAGAGGAGGAAACACCATATATTTT.

The V and J genes are TRBV30 and TRBJ1-4; unclear D gene. In germline, CDR1 is GTSNPN, CDR2 SVGIG (reference sequence). Trimming cost V 0 bases and J 4 bases, with 12 bases left between them. The length of the CDR3 is 15 residues. The CDR3 loop reads CAWSVRRQINEKLFF. The CDR3 DNA follows: TGTGCCTGGAGTGTACGGCGGCAGATTAATGAAAAACTGTTTTTT.

The chain is built from TRBV11-1 and TRBJ2-3, with 12 nucleotides matching TRBD2. Trimming took 0 bases from V and 4 from J; bases not matched to a gene: 5. The germline CDR1 and CDR2 sequences are SGHAT and FQDESV (reference sequence). This CDR3 has 17 amino acids. This CDR3 is CASSLAGLAGGSDTQYF. CDR3 nucleotide sequence: TGTGCCAGCAGCTTAGCGGGGCTAGCGGGGGGGTCAGATACGCAGTATTTT.

This chain joins TRBV4-1 and TRBJ2-5, with 9 positions matching TRBD2. Germline CDR1 MGHRA, CDR2 YSYEKL. V lost 0 bases, J lost 2 bases, and 4 bases stayed unmatched. The CDR3 consists of 16 residues. The DNA of the CDR3 is TGCGCCAGCAGCCAAGATCAGCGGGGGGCACAAGAGACCCAGTACTTC. Protein: CASSQDQRGAQETQYF.

The chain couples TRBV18 to TRBJ2-1; 9 bases agree with TRBD2. The trim removed 4 bases at V and 0 bases at J, leaving 13 bases unmatched. The CDR3 covers 19 residues. Germline V gene lookup returns CDR1 KGHSH and CDR2 LQKENI. CDR3 in amino acids: CASSQGTSWDLSSYNEQFF. The CDR3 coding sequence is TGTGCCAGCTCACAAGGGACTAGCTGGGATTTGAGCTCCTACAATGAGCAGTTCTTC.

The gene calls are TRBV3-1 (or the pseudogene TRBV3-2) and TRBJ1-5; possibly TRBD1 for D (5 bases). CDR1 is LGHDT and CDR2 is YNNKEL in the germline V gene (reference sequence). The CDR3 covers 19 residues. V was shortened by 4 bases and J by 0 bases, with 22 bases between the two germline ends. The CDR3 DNA reads as TGTGCCAGCAGCCGGAGTGGCAGGTGGGACTTCTATAGCAATCAGCCCCAGCATTTT. It translates to CASSRSGRWDFYSNQPQHF.

This chain links TRBV4-3 with TRBJ1-1, with TRBD1 matching 8 bases. V trimming: 3 bases; J trimming: 6 bases; junction bases outside the gene matches: 15. Germline loops: CDR1 LGHNA, CDR2 YSLEER. The CDR3 totals 17 residues. The CDR3 DNA is TGCGCCAGCAGCCAGGATATCGTTGCAGGGGGCATCGCTGAAGCTTTCTTT. Protein sequence: CASSQDIVAGGIAEAFF.

The gene calls are TRBV7-2 and TRBJ2-7; D possibly corresponds to TRBD1 (5 bases). From germline, CDR1 is SGHTA and CDR2 FQGNSA. The CDR3 consists of 14 residues. Trimming stripped 1 base from V and 2 bases from J, with 9 bases between. CDR3 region: CASSLEGSTYEQYF. The CDR3 DNA is TGTGCCAGCAGCTTAGAGGGGTCAACCTACGAGCAGTACTTC.

V gene TRBV9 combines with J gene TRBJ1-5; maybe TRBD1 (5 bases). Trimming shortened V by 0 bases and J by 5 bases, and 12 bases separated the two germline ends. The CDR3 runs 15 residues. CDR1 and CDR2 from the germline V gene are SGDLS and YYNGEE. CDR3: CASSVEGTRDQPQHF. The CDR3 nucleotides are TGTGCCAGCAGCGTAGAAGGAACCAGGGATCAGCCCCAGCATTTT.

The V call is TRBV5-5, the J call TRBJ1-1, with 8 bases matching TRBD1. V shed 7 bases and J 4 bases; nucleotides not matched to a gene: 15. In germline, CDR1 is SGHKS, CDR2 YYEKEE (reference sequence). This CDR3 region has 16 residues. The CDR3 sequence: CASDHGQGYVATEAFF. CDR3 in DNA: TGTGCCAGCGACCATGGACAGGGTTATGTTGCCACTGAAGCTTTCTTT.

This chain uses TRBV5-6 with TRBJ1-2, with a possible D match to TRBD1 (5 bases). Germline V CDR1 and CDR2: SGHDT, YYEEEE. V was clipped by 4 bases and J by 2 bases, with 15 bases between them. This CDR3 region has 15 residues. In DNA form, the CDR3 reads TGTGCCAGCAGCGCGCCCGACAGCTCCAACTATGGCTACACCTTC. It is translated as CASSAPDSSNYGYTF.